This T cell receptor (beta chain) was recorded in a study of blood T cell repertoires in COVID-19. TCRdb keeps only in-frame clones here, not all; method: immunoSEQ multiplex PCR. Among about 80,000 clones listed, roughly 89% were seen once. The V gene lost 5 bases and the J gene lost 7 bases, with 8 bases spanning the gap. This CDR3 spans 12 amino acids. The receptor's source is a woman of 80 years or more with active or convalescent COVID-19. The chain recombines TRBV12-3 or TRBV12-4 with TRBJ1-4, with D possibly matching TRBD1 (5 bases). The sequenced sample was peripheral blood. Here the CDR3 DNA reads TGTGCCAGCAGTCTAGACAGTGAAAAACTGTTTTTT. Encoded protein: CASSLDSEKLFF.